The 4 T cell receptor beta chains below all came from one sample that was sequenced in a study of shared clonotypes between healthy human individuals. Here immunoSEQ multiplex PCR was the method, and the copy in TCRdb shows in-frame clones only, minus some. Here the sample spans some 2 million clones, roughly 94% being singletons. Sequencing used naive CD4+ T cells sorted from blood. Subset in this sample: CD45RA+ positively selected. These receptors came from a man between 18 and 29 years old in good health.

The V call is TRBV6-1, the J call TRBJ2-1; D is ambiguous. This CDR3 is 13 amino acids long. CDR1 is MNHNS, CDR2 SASEGT, per germline. V was shortened by 1 base and J by 8 bases, with 9 bases between the two germline ends. CDR3 region: CASSEGVYYEQFF. CDR3 sequence (DNA): TGTGCCAGCAGTGAAGGGGTTTACTATGAGCAGTTCTTC.

The chain carries TRBV9 and TRBJ2-3; weak D call: TRBD2 (6 bases). The CDR3 consists of 15 residues. Trimming removed 3 bases from V and 4 bases from J, with 15 bases in between. CDR1 and CDR2 (germline): SGDLS, YYNGEE. The CDR3: CASSGPGTSSDTQYF. CDR3 coding DNA: TGTGCCAGCAGCGGGCCAGGAACTAGCTCAGATACGCAGTATTTT.

This chain links TRBV7-9 with TRBJ1-2, with D unclear. This CDR3 spans 15 amino acids. V shed 1 base and J shed 0 bases, with 9 bases lying between them. CDR1 and CDR2 (germline): SEHNR, FQNEAQ (reference sequence). The CDR3: CASSLVSGPNYGYTF. CDR3 bases: TGTGCCAGCAGCTTAGTCTCCGGCCCTAACTATGGCTACACCTTC.

The chain is built from TRBV11-2 and TRBJ1-2; 8 bases match TRBD1. Trimming cost V 1 base and J 4 bases; bases outside gene matches: 2. The CDR3 runs to 14 residues. Germline-derived CDR1 and CDR2 are SGHAT and FQNNGV. CDR3 sequence: CASSLGQGTYGYTF. The CDR3, as DNA: TGTGCCAGCAGCTTAGGACAGGGGACCTATGGCTACACCTTC.